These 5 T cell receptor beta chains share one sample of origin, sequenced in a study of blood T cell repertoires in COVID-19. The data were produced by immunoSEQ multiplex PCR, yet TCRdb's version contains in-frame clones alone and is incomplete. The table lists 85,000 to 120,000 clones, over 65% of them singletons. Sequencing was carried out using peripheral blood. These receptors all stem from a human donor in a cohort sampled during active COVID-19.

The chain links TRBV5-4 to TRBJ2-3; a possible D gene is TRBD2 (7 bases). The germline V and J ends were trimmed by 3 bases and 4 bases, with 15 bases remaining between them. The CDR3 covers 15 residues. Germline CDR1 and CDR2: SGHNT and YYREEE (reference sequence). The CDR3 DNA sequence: TGTGCCAGCAGCTCCCCCCAAGGGGGGGCAGATACGCAGTATTTT. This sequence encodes CASSSPQGGADTQYF.

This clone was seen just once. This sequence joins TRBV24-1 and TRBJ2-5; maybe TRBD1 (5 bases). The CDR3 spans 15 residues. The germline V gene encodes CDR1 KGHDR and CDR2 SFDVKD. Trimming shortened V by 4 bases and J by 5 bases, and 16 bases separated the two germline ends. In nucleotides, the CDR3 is TGTGCCACCAGTGAGGCCACTCAGGGAAAGGAGACCCAGTACTTC. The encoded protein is CATSEATQGKETQYF.

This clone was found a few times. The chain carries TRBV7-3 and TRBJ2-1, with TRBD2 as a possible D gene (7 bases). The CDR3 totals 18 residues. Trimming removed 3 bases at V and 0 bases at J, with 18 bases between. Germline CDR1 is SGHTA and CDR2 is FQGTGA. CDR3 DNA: TGTGCCAGCAGCTTGGAGGTTTCGGGGGGCCTCTCCTACAATGAGCAGTTCTTC. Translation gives CASSLEVSGGLSYNEQFF.

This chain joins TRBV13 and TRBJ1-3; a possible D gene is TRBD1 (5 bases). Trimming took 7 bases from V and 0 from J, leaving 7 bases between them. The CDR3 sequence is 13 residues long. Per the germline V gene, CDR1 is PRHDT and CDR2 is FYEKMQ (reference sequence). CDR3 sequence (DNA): TGTGCCAGCACACAGGCCTCTGGAAACACCATATATTTT. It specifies CASTQASGNTIYF. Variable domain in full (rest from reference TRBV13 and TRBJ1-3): AAGVIQSPRHLIKEKRETATLKCYPIPRHDTVYWYQQGPGQDPQFLISFYEKMQSDKGSIPDRFSAQQFSDYHSELNMSSLELGDSALYFCASTQASGNTIYFGEGSWLTVV.

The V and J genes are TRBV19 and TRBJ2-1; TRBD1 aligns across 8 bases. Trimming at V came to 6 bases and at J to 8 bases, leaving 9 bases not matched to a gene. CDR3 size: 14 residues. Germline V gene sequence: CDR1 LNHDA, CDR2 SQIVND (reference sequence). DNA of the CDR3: TGTGCCAGTAGCCGGGACAGGATAAGTGATGAGCAGTTCTTC. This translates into CASSRDRISDEQFF. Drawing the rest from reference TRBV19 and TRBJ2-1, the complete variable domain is DGGITQSPKYLFRKEGQNVTLSCEQNLNHDAMYWYRQDPGQGLRLIYYSQIVNDFQKGDIAEGYSVSREKKESFPLTVTSAQKNPTAFYLCASSRDRISDEQFFGPGTRLTVL.